This passage covers 9 T cell receptor beta chains from one sample sequenced in a study of CD8 T cells in Susac syndrome. After extraction with the RNeasy kit, about 0.5 to 1 ug of the RNA was reverse transcribed using random hexamers. TCRdb processed the immunoSEQ multiplex PCR reads anew with MiXCR; each CDR3 protein has one entry. The sample has around 200,000 distinct CDR3 sequences, 85% to 95% seen once. Sequenced input: CD4+ T cells from PBMCs. Receptors were obtained from a human donor in good health.

The chain is built from TRBV2 and TRBJ2-5; 11 bases align to TRBD2. Germline V lookup: CDR1 SNHLY, CDR2 FYNNEI. The V gene end was trimmed by 2 bases and the J gene end by 1 base; junction bases not matched to a gene: 0. The CDR3 is 15 residues long. The DNA of the CDR3 is TGTGCCAGCAGTGAACTAGCGGGAGGCCAAGAGACCCAGTACTTC. Translation gives CASSELAGGQETQYF.

This rearrangement joins TRBV27 to TRBJ2-4; TRBD1 might be the D (6 bases). Trimming stripped 6 bases from V and 9 bases from J, with 15 bases between. Per germline, CDR1 MNHEY and CDR2 SMNVEV (reference sequence). The CDR3 runs 13 residues. CDR3 sequence: CASRPTGFSIQYF. The CDR3, as DNA: TGTGCCAGCAGGCCAACAGGGTTTAGCATTCAGTACTTC.

The rearrangement uses TRBV3-1 and TRBJ2-7, with D perhaps matching TRBD1 or TRBD2 (5 bases each). CDR1 is LGHDT, CDR2 YNNKEL, per germline (reference sequence). This CDR3 has 12 amino acids. V lost 1 base, J lost 5 bases, and 6 bases lay in between. CDR3 DNA sequence: TGTGCCAGCAGCCAAGGAGGGGACGAGCAGTACTTC. Translating gives CASSQGGDEQYF.

This clonotype was recorded once. The J gene is TRBJ2-2, the V gene TRBV4-1; TRBD2 might be the D (7 bases). Trimming shortened V by 4 bases and J by 3 bases, and 15 bases separated the two germline ends. This CDR3 is built from 16 residues. CDR1 and CDR2 (germline): MGHRA, YSYEKL. The CDR3 reads CASSPRGEGDTGELFF. The DNA for the CDR3 is TGCGCCAGCAGCCCGAGGGGGGAGGGCGACACCGGGGAGCTGTTTTTT.

The chain employs TRBV6-1 and TRBJ2-5, with D unresolved. Per germline, CDR1 MNHNS and CDR2 SASEGT. V was trimmed by 5 bases and J by 4 bases, leaving 23 bases between them. The CDR3 sequence is 17 residues long. The CDR3 region has the DNA TGTGCCAGCAGTCGCAAAACTACCCTGCGGCTAGGAGAGACCCAGTACTTC. It is translated as CASSRKTTLRLGETQYF.

This chain joins TRBV23-1 and TRBJ1-4, with a weak D call TRBD1 (5 bases). TRBV23-1 is assigned to the ORF class and has an uncertain function. The CDR3 spans 15 residues. Trimming removed 0 bases from V and 6 bases from J, with 11 bases in between. In DNA form, the CDR3 reads TGCGCCAGCAGTCAATCGGACATTAGGGATGAAAAACTGTTTTTT. Protein product: CASSQSDIRDEKLFF.

The chain combines TRBV6-6 with TRBJ2-1; TRBD2 agrees at 10 bases. The junction had 10 bases not matched to a gene; V was cut back by 8 bases and J by 12 bases. The germline V gene encodes CDR1 MNHNY and CDR2 SVGAGI (reference sequence). This CDR3 has 13 amino acids. The DNA for the CDR3 is TGTGCCAGCCAGATGACTAGCGGGCGTATGCAGTTCTTC. Its translation is CASQMTSGRMQFF.

The rearrangement joins TRBV6-2 or TRBV6-3 to TRBJ2-7, with a tentative D call TRBD2 (5 bases). Germline V lookup: CDR1 MNHEY, CDR2 SVGEGT. The CDR3 extends over 15 amino acids. Trimming cost V 6 bases and J 6 bases, with 21 bases left between them. CDR3 protein: CASSWNLPSGSEQYF. CDR3 sequence (DNA): TGTGCCAGCAGCTGGAACCTCCCAAGCGGCTCCGAGCAGTACTTC.

The J gene is TRBJ1-2, the V gene TRBV6-6, with D possibly being TRBD1 (6 bases). This CDR3 region has 15 residues. Germline values: CDR1 MNHNY, CDR2 SVGAGI (reference sequence). The ends were cut back, 0 bases at V and 2 bases at J, with 10 bases in the middle. CDR3 amino acids: CASSYSGQSNYGYTF. The CDR3 DNA sequence: TGTGCCAGCAGTTACTCTGGACAGTCGAACTATGGCTACACCTTC.